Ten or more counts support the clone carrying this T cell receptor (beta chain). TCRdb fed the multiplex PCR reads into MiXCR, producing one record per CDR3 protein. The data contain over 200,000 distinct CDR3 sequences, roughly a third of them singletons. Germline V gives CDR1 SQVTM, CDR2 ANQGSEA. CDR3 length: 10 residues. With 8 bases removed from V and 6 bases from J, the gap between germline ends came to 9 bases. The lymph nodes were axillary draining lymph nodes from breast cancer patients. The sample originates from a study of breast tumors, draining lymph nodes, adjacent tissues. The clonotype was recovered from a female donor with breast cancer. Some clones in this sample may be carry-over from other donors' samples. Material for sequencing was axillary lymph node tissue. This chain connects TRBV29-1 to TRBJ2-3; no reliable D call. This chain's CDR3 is CSSGADTQYF. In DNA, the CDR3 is TGCAGCTCCGGAGCGGATACGCAGTATTTT.